The T cell receptor beta chain described here comes from a study of identifying expanded T cells in peripheral blood. With respect to this clone: What it recognizes is unknown.

There are 14 residues in the CDR3. CDR1 and CDR2 (germline): MNHEY, SMNVEV (reference sequence). Between the trimmed V and J ends, which lost 6 bases and 8 bases, there was a span of 19 bases. General study findings and limits: About 1.2 clones differed between technical replicates, versus about 16 and 19 over time. Variance in clone template counts between approximately 2-week samples significantly increased with total template count across all healthy donors.

No infections or other immune events were documented during collection. The data were produced by immunoSEQ multiplex PCR, yet TCRdb's version contains in-frame clones alone and is incomplete. This sample has fewer than 85,000 clones, with 70% to 90% found just once. The source material was blood. This receptor was taken from a person aged 18-70 years in good health. This chain uses TRBV27 with TRBJ1-2; possible D gene TRBD1, 5 bases. This CDR3 is CASSPRTSWRGYTF. The CDR3 DNA is TGTGCCAGCAGCCCGAGGACATCCTGGAGGGGCTACACCTTC.